This T cell receptor (beta chain) was identified during a study of technical replicates of blood from several donors. This CDR3 is 14 amino acids long. Germline CDR1 SNHLY, CDR2 FYNNEI. The J segment lost 6 bases and the V segment lost 8 bases, leaving 11 bases of the junction unmatched. The data were produced by immunoSEQ multiplex PCR, yet TCRdb's version contains in-frame clones alone and is incomplete. The sample holds fewer than 75,000 clones, roughly 90% seen once. The rearrangement uses TRBV2 and TRBJ2-3; TRBD1 matches at 7 bases. Material: PBMCs. This receptor was identified in a human donor in good health. Some clones in this sample may be carry-over from other donors' samples. The DNA for the CDR3 is TGTGCCAGCTCCGAGACAGGGTGGGGGGATACGCAGTATTTT. Amino acids: CASSETGWGDTQYF.